What follows is one TCR beta chain and its context. What it binds is not known. Using immunoSEQ multiplex PCR, the repertoire was profiled, and TCRdb retains in-frame clones only, with some absent. The data contain under 7,500 clones, roughly 90% of them seen just once; the ten biggest clones take up more than 7%. The record originates from a study of T cell clonotyping in hematopoietic cell transplantation. Study-level points and caveats: Pathologically expanded recipient clonotypes increased progressively from day 30 to day 180 as diversity fell. Higher Inverse Simpson Index values in graft donor and pretransplant recipient predicted broader posttransplant TCR diversity.

The CDR3 spans 16 residues. Germline V gene lookup returns CDR1 SGHAT and CDR2 FQNNGV. V was shortened by 5 bases and J by 7 bases, with 20 bases between the two germline ends. Recipients were bled about 28 days pretransplant and at posttransplant days 30, 100, 180. The V call is TRBV11-2, the J call TRBJ1-4; D uncertain. This clonotype was sampled from a male patient aged 40-55 years who had an allogeneic stem cell transplant from an unrelated donor, so the T cells may come from the graft donor. Some clones in this sample may be carry-over from other donors' samples. Sequencing was performed on peripheral blood mononuclear cells, taken 100 days after allogeneic stem cell transplant. CDR3 residues: CASSPDLWWEGEKLFF. The DNA for the CDR3 is TGTGCCAGCAGCCCAGACTTATGGTGGGAGGGTGAAAAACTGTTTTTT.